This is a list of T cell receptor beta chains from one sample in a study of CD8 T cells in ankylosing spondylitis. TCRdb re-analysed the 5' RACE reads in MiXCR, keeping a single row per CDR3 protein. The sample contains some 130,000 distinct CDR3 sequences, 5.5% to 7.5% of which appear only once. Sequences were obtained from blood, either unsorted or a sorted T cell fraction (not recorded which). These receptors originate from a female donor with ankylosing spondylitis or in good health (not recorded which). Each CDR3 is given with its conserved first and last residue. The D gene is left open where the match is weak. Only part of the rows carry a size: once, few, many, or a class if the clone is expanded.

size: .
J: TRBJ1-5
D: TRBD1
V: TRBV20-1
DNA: TGCAGTGCGATTAAACAGGGGATGAGCAATCAGCCCCAGCATTTT
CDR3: CSAIKQGMSNQPQHF

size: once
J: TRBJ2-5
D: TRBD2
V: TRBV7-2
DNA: TGTGCCAGCAGCTTTTCTAGCGGGGGCCCCCAAGGGACCCAGTACTTC
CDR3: CASSFSSGGPQGTQYF

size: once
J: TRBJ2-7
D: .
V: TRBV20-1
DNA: TGCAGTGCTAGAGATCCGGCGGGGGCCCACGAGCAGTACTTC
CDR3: CSARDPAGAHEQYF

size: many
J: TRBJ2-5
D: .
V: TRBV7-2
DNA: TGTGCCAGCAGCGCTCTGACTTGGGAGACCCAGTACTTC
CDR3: CASSALTWETQYF

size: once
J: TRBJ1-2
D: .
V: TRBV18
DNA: TGTGCCAGCTCACCACTCCCGAGGGGGGAATCTGGCTACACCTTC
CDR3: CASSPLPRGESGYTF

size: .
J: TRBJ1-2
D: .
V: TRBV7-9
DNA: TGTGCCAGCAGCCCCGAGGACGTAAAGCCTGGCTACACCTTC
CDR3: CASSPEDVKPGYTF

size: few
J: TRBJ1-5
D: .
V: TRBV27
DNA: TGTGCCAGCAGTTTACATGGGACTCCTAGGGATCAGCCCCAGCATTTT
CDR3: CASSLHGTPRDQPQHF

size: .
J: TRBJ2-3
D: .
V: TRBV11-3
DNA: TGTGCCAGCAGCTTAGATCGACACTCAGATACGCAGTATTTT
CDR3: CASSLDRHSDTQYF

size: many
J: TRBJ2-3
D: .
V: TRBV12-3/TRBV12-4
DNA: TGTGCCAGCAGTCTCGGTGGTACGCAGTATTTT
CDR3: CASSLGGTQYF

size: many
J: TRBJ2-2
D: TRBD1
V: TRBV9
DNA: TGTGCCAGCAACACACAGGGGGCGCCCACCGGGGAGCTGTTTTTT
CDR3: CASNTQGAPTGELFF

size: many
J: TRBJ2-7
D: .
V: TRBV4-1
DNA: TGCGCCAGCAGCCCGAGACAGGACCTCTACGAGCAGTACTTC
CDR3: CASSPRQDLYEQYF

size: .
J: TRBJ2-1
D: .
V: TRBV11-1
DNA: TGTGCCAGCAGCTTAGGATCTTTGGGGCCCCGCTCCTACAATGAGCAGTTCTTC
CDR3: CASSLGSLGPRSYNEQFF

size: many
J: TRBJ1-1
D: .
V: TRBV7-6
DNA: TGTGCCAGCCGAAAGCAGGCCAACACTGAAGCTTTCTTT
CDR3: CASRKQANTEAFF